The rows below give T cell receptor beta chains drawn from one sample of a study of chemoradiotherapy in HPV16-positive cancers. The assay was immunoSEQ multiplex PCR, and TCRdb's table has in-frame clones only and misses some. In the table there are nearly 5,000 clones, around 96% of which are singletons. Here the sequenced sample was tumor tissue, taken from a patient who underwent chemoradiotherapy. The receptor set was obtained from a human donor with HPV-associated anogenital cancer. The CDR3 runs from the conserved cysteine through the conserved F or W. The D gene is left open where the match is weak. Clone size, where shown, is once, few, many, or a class for clones that have expanded.

D	size	J	V	DNA	CDR3
TRBD2	-	TRBJ2-2	TRBV27	TGTGCCAGCAGCTATACTTGGGGGGGGGAACTGTTTTTT	CASSYTWGGELFF
TRBD1	-	TRBJ1-5	TRBV2	TGTGCCAGCAGTCCAAGACAGGGCAGCAATCAGCCCCAGCATTTT	CASSPRQGSNQPQHF
-	-	TRBJ2-7	TRBV6-5	TGTGCCAGCAGCTACTCCGTAACAGGGTACGGGGAGCAGTACTTC	CASSYSVTGYGEQYF
-	-	TRBJ1-1	TRBV19	TGTGCCAGTAGTTCAATTAGGACAGTGAACACTGAAGCTTTCTTT	CASSSIRTVNTEAFF
-	-	TRBJ2-5	TRBV5-8	TGTGCCAGCGGAGGGGGACTAGAGACCCAGTACTTC	CASGGGLETQYF
TRBD1	-	TRBJ1-2	TRBV5-6	TGTGCCAGCAGCTCCGGGACAGCTATCTATGGCTACACCTTC	CASSSGTAIYGYTF
-	-	TRBJ1-5	TRBV15	TGTGCCACCAGCAGAGGGGGCATGGCCAGTCCAGTTCTAACCCAGCATTTT	CATSRGGMASPVLTQHF
-	-	TRBJ2-1	TRBV5-6	TGTGCCAGCAGCTCCCGACCAGGCTCCTACAATGAGCAGTTCTTC	CASSSRPGSYNEQFF
-	-	TRBJ2-1	TRBV15	TGTGCCACCAGCGCACTAGGGGAATACAATGAGCAGTTCTTC	CATSALGEYNEQFF
-	-	TRBJ1-2	TRBV6-5	TGTGCCAGCAGCGCCCAGTTTAACTATGGCTACACCTTC	CASSAQFNYGYTF
-	-	TRBJ1-2	TRBV5-6	TGTGCCAGCAGCCTTTGGACAGCTCTAAACTATGGCTACACCTTC	CASSLWTALNYGYTF
TRBD1	-	TRBJ2-6	TRBV6-6	TGTGCCAGCAGCCCTACAGGGGCTGGGGCCAACGTCCTGACTTTC	CASSPTGAGANVLTF
TRBD1	-	TRBJ1-4	TRBV4-1	TGCGCCAGCAGCCAGGGAATGAGAAGGGGGCAAGCCCTAGGGGGAGAAAAACTGTTTTTT	CASSQGMRRGQALGGEKLFF
-	-	TRBJ1-3	TRBV30	TGTGCCTGGAGTGTGGGGGGTTCATCGTCTGGAAACACCATATATTTT	CAWSVGGSSSGNTIYF
-	-	TRBJ2-3	TRBV2	TGTGCCAGCAGTGAATCCCGGTCCCTGTGGGTAAAAAGCACAGATACGCAGTATTTT	CASSESRSLWVKSTDTQYF
-	-	TRBJ1-2	TRBV19	TGTGCCAGTAGTATCGGGGGGGATTTAAGCGGCTACACCTTC	CASSIGGDLSGYTF
TRBD1	once	TRBJ1-2	TRBV5-6	TGTGCCAGCAGCTTGGCGGTGGCAGGGGGACCCTATGGCTACACCTTC	CASSLAVAGGPYGYTF
-	-	TRBJ2-5	TRBV5-1	TGCGCCAGCAGCTTGGAAAGACAGGTGCGAGAGACCCAGTACTTC	CASSLERQVRETQYF
TRBD2	once	TRBJ2-7	TRBV7-8	TGTGCCAGCAGCTTGGTGAGCGGGAGGGCCAACGAGCAGTACTTC	CASSLVSGRANEQYF
-	-	TRBJ1-5	TRBV12-5	TGTGCTAGTGGTCCCCCCGGCAGGGGTCTTATCAATCAGCCCCAGCATTTT	CASGPPGRGLINQPQHF
-	-	TRBJ2-7	TRBV7-9	TGTGCCAGCAGCCCCAGCAGGTCGGTCAGGTACGAGCAGTACTTC	CASSPSRSVRYEQYF
-	-	TRBJ1-4	TRBV6-6	TGTGCCAGCACCAGGGCGATCTCCGATGAAAAACTGTTTTTT	CASTRAISDEKLFF
TRBD1	-	TRBJ1-2	TRBV5-1	TGCGCCAGCAGCTCCGCGACAGGGGAGTATGGCTACACCTTC	CASSSATGEYGYTF
-	-	TRBJ1-1	TRBV18	TGTGCCAGCTCACCGCCGAGGAACACTGAAGCTTTCTTT	CASSPPRNTEAFF
-	-	TRBJ2-4	TRBV2	TGTGCCAGCAGTGAATCGGGGCTAGCCAAAAACATTCAGTACTTC	CASSESGLAKNIQYF
-	-	TRBJ2-7	TRBV6-5	TGTGCCAGCAGCCCCCGGGGCCAGGGGTTTCACGAGCAGTACTTC	CASSPRGQGFHEQYF
-	-	TRBJ1-1	TRBV7-5	TGTGCCAGACACCGGACGGGGGAGGACACTGAAGCTTTCTTT	CARHRTGEDTEAFF
-	-	TRBJ1-2	TRBV18	TGTGCCAGCTCAAGATCCAGGTCTCCTTACTATGGCTACACCTTC	CASSRSRSPYYGYTF
-	-	TRBJ1-1	TRBV5-1	TGCGCCAGCAGCTGGGGCGGACGGATGAACACTGAAGCTTTCTTT	CASSWGGRMNTEAFF
TRBD2	-	TRBJ2-2	TRBV5-4	TGTGCCAGCAGCTTGGTATTCCTAGCGGGAGTTCCCACCGGGGAGCTGTTTTTT	CASSLVFLAGVPTGELFF
-	-	TRBJ2-7	TRBV2	TGTGCCAGCAGGACCGGGCCCCAAAACCCCTACGAGCAGTACTTC	CASRTGPQNPYEQYF
-	-	TRBJ2-7	TRBV6-5	TGTGCCAGCAGTTCCCCCCGGGGGTTAATCGAGCAGTACTTC	CASSSPRGLIEQYF